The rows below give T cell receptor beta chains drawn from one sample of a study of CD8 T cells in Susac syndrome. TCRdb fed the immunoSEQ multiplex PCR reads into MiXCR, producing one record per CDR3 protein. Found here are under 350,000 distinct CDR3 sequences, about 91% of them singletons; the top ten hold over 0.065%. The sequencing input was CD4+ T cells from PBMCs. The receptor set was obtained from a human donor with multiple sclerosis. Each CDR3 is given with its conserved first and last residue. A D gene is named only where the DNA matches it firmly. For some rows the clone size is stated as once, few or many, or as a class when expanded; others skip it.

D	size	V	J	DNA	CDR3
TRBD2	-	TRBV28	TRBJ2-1	TGTGCCAGCAGCCCGGCGCTAGCGGGTGACAATGAGCAGTTCTTC	CASSPALAGDNEQFF
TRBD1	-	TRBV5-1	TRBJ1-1	TGCGCCAGCAGCGCCGGGACAGGGGGCTTCGAAGCTTTCTTT	CASSAGTGGFEAFF
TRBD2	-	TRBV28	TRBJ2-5	TGTGCCAGCAGTTACAAGCTAGCGGGAACAGAGACCCAGTACTTC	CASSYKLAGTETQYF
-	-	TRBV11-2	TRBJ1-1	TGTGCCAGCAACTTTAGGGTGCCGGACACTGAAGCTTTCTTT	CASNFRVPDTEAFF
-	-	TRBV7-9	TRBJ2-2	TGTGCCAGCAGCTTGCGGGGTCGAGGCACCGGGGAGCTGTTTTTT	CASSLRGRGTGELFF
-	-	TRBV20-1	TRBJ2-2	TGCAGTGCTAGGGACAGCCCCCGAGGCACCGGGGAGCTGTTTTTT	CSARDSPRGTGELFF
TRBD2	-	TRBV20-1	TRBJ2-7	TGCAGTGCTAGAGCTAGCGGGGGGGAATCCGATCAGTACTTC	CSARASGGESDQYF
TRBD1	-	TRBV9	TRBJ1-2	TGTGCCAGCACACGCACCGACAGGGGCCCGAACTATGGCTACACCTTC	CASTRTDRGPNYGYTF
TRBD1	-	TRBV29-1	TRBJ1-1	TGCAGCGTCGGACAGGTGGGGACTGAAGCTTTCTTT	CSVGQVGTEAFF
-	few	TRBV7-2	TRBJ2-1	TGTGCCAGCAGCTTAGCCGGGGATGGTTACAATGAGCAGTTCTTC	CASSLAGDGYNEQFF
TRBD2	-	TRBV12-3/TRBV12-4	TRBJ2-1	TGTGCCAGCAGTTTCAGCGGGGGTGGGGCCTACAATGAGCAGTTCTTC	CASSFSGGGAYNEQFF
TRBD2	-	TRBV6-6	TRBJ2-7	TGTGCCAGCAGTTACTCGGAAGCGGGAGGTCTCCACGAGCAGTACTTC	CASSYSEAGGLHEQYF
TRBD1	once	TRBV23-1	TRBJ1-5	TGCGCCAGCAGGTCCAATAAGGGGGCGTTTCAGCCCCAGCATTTT	CASRSNKGAFQPQHF